This T cell receptor beta chain was captured by sequencing in a study of blood T cell repertoires in COVID-19 (TCRdb year 2020). With regard to the full study: Collaborator samples came from the United States, Italy and Spain and covered acute and convalescent phases of COVID-19. The material from the prospective study consisted of cDNA or gDNA derived from T cells, B-cell-depleted T cells, or PBMCs. Subjects who had been exposed to COVID-19, were actively infected with it, or had recovered from it provided the deeply sampled blood TCRbeta repertoires that made up the dataset. The repertoires were made available in a free public database intended to serve as a resource for research on the immune response to SARS-CoV-2. Samples came from the ongoing ImmuneRACE study (first 160 participants) plus 1,254 subjects from 6 global collaborators. Nearly every sample came with metadata listing a de-identified subject ID, COVID-19 status, age in years and sex. HLA class I and class II types, where available, came from metadata supplied by the sample provider rather than from assay-based typing. General conclusions and limits of the study: The amount of clinical and demographic metadata varied by source and participant and was provided uncurated.

In the case of this clone: What this receptor recognizes is not known. The record has no base qualities; no much larger clone is one base away.

The collaborating institutions used their own protocols to collect whole blood in K2EDTA tubes. Collaborator samples were shipped for TCRbeta analysis as frozen whole blood, isolated PBMCs, or DNA extracted from either sample type. CDR1 SGHTA and CDR2 FQGNSA are derived from the germline V gene. From its cysteine to its phenylalanine, the CDR3 spans 16 amino acids. CDR3 DNA only is kept here, 48 bases in frame from base 1. V ends up 1 base short and J 0 bases short, with an unmatched junction base count of 3. TCRbeta CDR3 regions were amplified from genomic DNA using the immunoSEQ Assay, a bias-controlled multiplex PCR. As for the original processing: The number of nucleated cells in each sample was estimated from the amplification of reference gene primers within the assay. To quantify the absolute abundance of each unique TCRbeta CDR3 rearrangement, sequence reads were collapsed and filtered. Productive Simpson clonality was computed per sample as the square root of Simpson's diversity index over productive rearrangements. The source is immuneACCESS, and TCRdb retained only in-frame sequences with V and J called. Part of the clones is not carried over; for the studies checked, unresolved V genes explain less than half of this, and the remainder is unexplained. Clone size and V and J calls were adopted from that table, with D and trimming inferred from the DNA. The sample data list roughly 100,000 clones, and 70% to 90% of these were observed just once. 2% to 2.5% of the sample is held by the ten biggest clonotypes.

The specimen was peripheral blood. The chain employs TRBV7-2 and TRBJ1-3; 7 middle bases align to TRBD1. The sequence derives from a man over 45 with active COVID-19. The DNA sequence is given as TGTGCCAGCAGCTTAGAACAGGGGTACTCTGGAAACACCATATATTTT. Translated, this is CASSLEQGYSGNTIYF.